This T cell receptor (beta chain) derives from a study of T cell changes during pregnancy in multiple sclerosis. The germline V gene has CDR1 SEHNR and CDR2 FQNEAQ (reference sequence). V lost 0 bases, J lost 0 bases, and 15 bases lay in between. The CDR3 is 17 residues long. The protocol was immunoSEQ multiplex PCR, while the TCRdb copy is restricted to in-frame clones and leaves out a portion. This table has tens of thousands of clones, more than 85% appearing once. The sample in question was CD8+ T cells from peripheral blood mononuclear cells, obtained before pregnancy. This chain joins TRBV7-9 and TRBJ2-7, with D perhaps matching TRBD1 (6 bases). This clonotype originated in a female donor with multiple sclerosis, enrolled in a pregnancy study. The CDR3 loop reads CASSLAGTGTASYEQYF. CDR3 DNA: TGTGCCAGCAGCTTAGCCGGTACAGGGACCGCCTCCTACGAGCAGTACTTC.